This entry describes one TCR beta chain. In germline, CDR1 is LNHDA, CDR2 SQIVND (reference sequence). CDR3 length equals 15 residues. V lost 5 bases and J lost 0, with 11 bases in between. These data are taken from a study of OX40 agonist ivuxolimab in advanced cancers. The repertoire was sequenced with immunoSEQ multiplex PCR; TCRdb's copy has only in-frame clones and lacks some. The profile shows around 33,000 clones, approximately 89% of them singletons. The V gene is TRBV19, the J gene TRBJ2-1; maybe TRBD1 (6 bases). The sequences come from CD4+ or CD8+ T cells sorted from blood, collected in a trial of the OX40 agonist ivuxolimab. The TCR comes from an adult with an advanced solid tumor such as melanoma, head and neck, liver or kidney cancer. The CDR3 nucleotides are TGTGCCAGTAGTTTCCAGGGGAGCTCCTACAATGAGCAGTTCTTC. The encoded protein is CASSFQGSSYNEQFF.